This T cell receptor beta chain was sequenced in a study of CD8+CD57+ T cells in acquired aplastic anemia. Study summary: DNA from sorted CD4+ and CD8+ cells averaged roughly 3.4 ug.

Patients chosen for sequencing had CD8+CD57+ cells that had expanded, as shown by flow cytometry. All patients were therapy-naive when blood was sampled. Genomic DNA acted as the template from which TCR beta VDJ combination and CDR3 sequence profiling were carried out. MiXCR, run by TCRdb on the reads, gives a single entry per CDR3 protein. This table holds a few hundred thousand distinct CDR3 sequences, 70% to 85% found once. The CDR3 consists of 14 residues. V lost 4 bases to trimming and J lost 4 bases, with 15 bases between them. Germline V gene data show CDR1 as SGHKS and CDR2 as YYEKEE (reference sequence).

The sequence was obtained from a human donor with aplastic anemia. Sequencing was performed on sorted CD4+, CD8+, or CD8+CD57+ T cells (not recorded which) from PBMCs. The V and J genes are TRBV5-5 and TRBJ2-7; TRBD1 or TRBD2 may be the D gene (5 bases each). CDR3 sequence: CASSLGAAVYEQYF. CDR3 bases: TGTGCCAGCAGCCTCGGGGCGGCAGTTTACGAGCAGTACTTC.